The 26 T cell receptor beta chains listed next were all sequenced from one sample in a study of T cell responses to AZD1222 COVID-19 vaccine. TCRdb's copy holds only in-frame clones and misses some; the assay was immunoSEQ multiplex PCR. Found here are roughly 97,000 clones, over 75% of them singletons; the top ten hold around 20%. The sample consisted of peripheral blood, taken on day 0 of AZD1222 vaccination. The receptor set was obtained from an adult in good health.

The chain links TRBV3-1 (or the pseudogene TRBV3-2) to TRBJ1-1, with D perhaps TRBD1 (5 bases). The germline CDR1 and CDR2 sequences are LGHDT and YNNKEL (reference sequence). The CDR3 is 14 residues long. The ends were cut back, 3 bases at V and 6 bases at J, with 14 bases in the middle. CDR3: CASSQGRGDSEAFF. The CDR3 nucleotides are TGTGCCAGCAGCCAGGGACGAGGGGACTCTGAAGCTTTCTTT.

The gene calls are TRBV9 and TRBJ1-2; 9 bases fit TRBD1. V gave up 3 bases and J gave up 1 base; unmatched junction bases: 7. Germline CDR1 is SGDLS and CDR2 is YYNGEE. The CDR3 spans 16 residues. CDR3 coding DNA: TGTGCCAGCAGCGCGAACAGGGGGCGAGGTAACTATGGCTACACCTTC. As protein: CASSANRGRGNYGYTF. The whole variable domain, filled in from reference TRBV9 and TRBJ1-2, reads DSGVTQTPKHLITATGQRVTLRCSPRSGDLSVYWYQQSLDQGLQFLIQYYNGEERAKGNILERFSAQQFPDLHSELNLSSLELGDSALYFCASSANRGRGNYGYTFGSGTRLTVV.

The CDR3 nucleotides are TGTGCCAGCAGCTTAGCAGGGGGCGGTGAGACCCAGTACTTC. This gives the protein CASSLAGGGETQYF. The chain is built from TRBV7-9 and TRBJ2-5, with TRBD1 matching 7 bases. CDR1 is SEHNR and CDR2 is FQNEAQ in the germline V gene (reference sequence). V lost 0 bases, J lost 5 bases, and 3 bases stayed unmatched. This CDR3 is built from 14 residues.

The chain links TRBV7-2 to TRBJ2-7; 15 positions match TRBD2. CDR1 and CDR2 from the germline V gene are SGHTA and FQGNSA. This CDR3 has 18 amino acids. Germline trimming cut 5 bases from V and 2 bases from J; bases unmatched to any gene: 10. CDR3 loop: CASSLTGTSGGPPYEQYF. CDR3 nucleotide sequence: TGTGCCAGCAGCCTGACCGGGACTAGCGGGGGGCCTCCCTACGAGCAGTACTTC.

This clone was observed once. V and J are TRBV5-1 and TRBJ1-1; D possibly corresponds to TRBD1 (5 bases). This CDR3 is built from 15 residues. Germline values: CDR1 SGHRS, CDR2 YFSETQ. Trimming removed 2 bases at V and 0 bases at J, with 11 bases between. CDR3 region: CASSLRQPLNTEAFF. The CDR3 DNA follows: TGCGCCAGCAGCTTAAGACAGCCCTTGAACACTGAAGCTTTCTTT.

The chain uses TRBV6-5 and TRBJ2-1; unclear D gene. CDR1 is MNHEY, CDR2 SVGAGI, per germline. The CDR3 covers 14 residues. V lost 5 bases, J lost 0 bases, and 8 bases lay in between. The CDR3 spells CASSPLSSYNEQFF. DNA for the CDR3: TGTGCCAGCAGTCCCCTTAGCTCCTACAATGAGCAGTTCTTC.

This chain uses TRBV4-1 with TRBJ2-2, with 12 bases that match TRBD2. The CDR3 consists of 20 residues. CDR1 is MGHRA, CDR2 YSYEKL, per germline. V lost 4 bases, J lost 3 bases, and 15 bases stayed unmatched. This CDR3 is CASSPTQAALAGGYTGELFF. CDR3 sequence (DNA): TGCGCCAGCAGCCCCACGCAAGCCGCACTAGCGGGGGGCTACACCGGGGAGCTGTTTTTT.

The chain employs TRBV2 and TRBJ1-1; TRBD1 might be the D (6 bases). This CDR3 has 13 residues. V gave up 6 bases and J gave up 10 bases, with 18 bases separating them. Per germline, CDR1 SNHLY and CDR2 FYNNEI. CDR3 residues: CASRGDIWSGAFF. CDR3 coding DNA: TGTGCCAGCAGAGGGGACATTTGGTCGGGAGCTTTCTTT.

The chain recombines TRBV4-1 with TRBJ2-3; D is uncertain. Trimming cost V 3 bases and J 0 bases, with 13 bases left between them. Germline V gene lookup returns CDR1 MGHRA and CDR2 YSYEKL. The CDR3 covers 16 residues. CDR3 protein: CASSHRPEPSTDTQYF. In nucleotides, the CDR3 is TGCGCCAGCAGCCATAGGCCAGAGCCTAGCACAGATACGCAGTATTTT.

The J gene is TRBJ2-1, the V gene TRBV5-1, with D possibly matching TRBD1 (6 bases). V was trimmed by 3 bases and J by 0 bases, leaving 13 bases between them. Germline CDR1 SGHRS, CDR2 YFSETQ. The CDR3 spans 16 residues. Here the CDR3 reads CASSSTGVSSYNEQFF. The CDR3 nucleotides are TGCGCCAGCAGCTCGACAGGTGTCTCCTCCTACAATGAGCAGTTCTTC.

CDR3 amino acids: CASSLMTGGITEAFF. DNA for the CDR3: TGTGCCAGCAGCTTGATGACAGGGGGAATCACTGAAGCTTTCTTT. The V and J genes are TRBV5-5 and TRBJ1-1, with 9 positions matching TRBD1. Trimming took 1 base from V and 4 from J; bases not matched to a gene: 5. This CDR3 has 15 residues. Germline V gene sequence: CDR1 SGHKS, CDR2 YYEKEE (reference sequence).

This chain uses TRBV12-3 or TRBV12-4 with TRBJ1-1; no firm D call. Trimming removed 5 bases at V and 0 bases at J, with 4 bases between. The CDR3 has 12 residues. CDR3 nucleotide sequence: TGTGCCAGCAGTACGGTGAACACTGAAGCTTTCTTT. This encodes CASSTVNTEAFF.

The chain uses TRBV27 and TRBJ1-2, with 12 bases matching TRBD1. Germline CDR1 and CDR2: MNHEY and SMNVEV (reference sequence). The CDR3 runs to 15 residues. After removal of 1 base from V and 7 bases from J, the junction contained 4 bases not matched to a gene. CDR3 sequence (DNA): TGTGCCAGCAGTTTATTGGGACAGGGGGCAGGTGGCTACACCTTC. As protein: CASSLLGQGAGGYTF.

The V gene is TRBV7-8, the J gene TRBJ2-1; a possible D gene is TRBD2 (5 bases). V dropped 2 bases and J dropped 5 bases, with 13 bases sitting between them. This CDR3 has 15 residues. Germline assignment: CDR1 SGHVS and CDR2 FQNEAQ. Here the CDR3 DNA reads TGTGCCAGCAGCTTAAGCGGCTCTAGCCACAATGAGCAGTTCTTC. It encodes CASSLSGSSHNEQFF.

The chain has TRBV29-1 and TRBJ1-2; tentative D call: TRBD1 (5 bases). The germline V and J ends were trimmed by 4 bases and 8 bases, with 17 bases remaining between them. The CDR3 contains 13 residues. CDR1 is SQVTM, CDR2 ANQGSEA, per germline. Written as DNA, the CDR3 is TGCAGCGTTGCCCAGGGCGGATCTTCCGGCTACACCTTC. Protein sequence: CSVAQGGSSGYTF. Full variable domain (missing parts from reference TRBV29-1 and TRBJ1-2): SAVISQKPSRDICQRGTSLTIQCQVDSQVTMMFWYRQQPGQSLTLIATANQGSEATYESGFVIDKFPISRPNLTFSTLTVSNMSPEDSSIYLCSVAQGGSSGYTFGSGTRLTVV.

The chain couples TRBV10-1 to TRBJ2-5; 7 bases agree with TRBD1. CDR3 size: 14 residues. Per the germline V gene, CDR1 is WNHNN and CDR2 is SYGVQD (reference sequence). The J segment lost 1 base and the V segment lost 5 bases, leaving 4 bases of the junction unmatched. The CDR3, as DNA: TGCGCCAGCAGTAAGGGACAGATCCAAGAGACCCAGTACTTC. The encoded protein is CASSKGQIQETQYF.

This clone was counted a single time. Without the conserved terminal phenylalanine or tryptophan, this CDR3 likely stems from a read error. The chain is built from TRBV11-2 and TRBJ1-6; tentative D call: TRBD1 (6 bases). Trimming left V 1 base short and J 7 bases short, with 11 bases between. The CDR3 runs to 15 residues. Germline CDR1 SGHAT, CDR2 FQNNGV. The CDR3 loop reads CASSLGQGRNSPLHL. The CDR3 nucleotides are TGTGCCAGCAGCTTAGGGCAGGGGAGGAATTCACCCCTCCACCTT.

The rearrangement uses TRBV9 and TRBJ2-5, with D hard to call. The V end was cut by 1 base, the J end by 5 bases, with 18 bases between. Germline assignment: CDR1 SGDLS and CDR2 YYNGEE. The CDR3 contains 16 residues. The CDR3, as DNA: TGTGCCAGCAGCGTATATGGAGCGTCACGCAGGGAGACCCAGTACTTC. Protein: CASSVYGASRRETQYF. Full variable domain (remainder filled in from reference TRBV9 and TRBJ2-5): DSGVTQTPKHLITATGQRVTLRCSPRSGDLSVYWYQQSLDQGLQFLIQYYNGEERAKGNILERFSAQQFPDLHSELNLSSLELGDSALYFCASSVYGASRRETQYFGPGTRLLVL.

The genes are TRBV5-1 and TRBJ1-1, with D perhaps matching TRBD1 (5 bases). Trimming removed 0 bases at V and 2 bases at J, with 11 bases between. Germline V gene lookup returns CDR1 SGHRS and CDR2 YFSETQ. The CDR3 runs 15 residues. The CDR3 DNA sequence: TGCGCCAGCAGCTTGGGGCAGGGAGGAAACACTGAAGCTTTCTTT. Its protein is CASSLGQGGNTEAFF.

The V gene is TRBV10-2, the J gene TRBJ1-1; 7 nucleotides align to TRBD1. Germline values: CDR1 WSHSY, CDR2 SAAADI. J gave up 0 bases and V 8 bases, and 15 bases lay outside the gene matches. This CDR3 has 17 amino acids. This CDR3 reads CASGVVRDSGVNTEAFF. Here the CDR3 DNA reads TGCGCCAGCGGGGTAGTACGGGACAGCGGGGTGAACACTGAAGCTTTCTTT.

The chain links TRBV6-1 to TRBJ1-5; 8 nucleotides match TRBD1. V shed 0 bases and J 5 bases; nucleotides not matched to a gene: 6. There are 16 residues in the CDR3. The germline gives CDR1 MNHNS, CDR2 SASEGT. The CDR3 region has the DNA TGTGCCAGCAGTGAAGCCCTTGACAGGGGTTATCAGCCCCAGCATTTT. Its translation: CASSEALDRGYQPQHF.

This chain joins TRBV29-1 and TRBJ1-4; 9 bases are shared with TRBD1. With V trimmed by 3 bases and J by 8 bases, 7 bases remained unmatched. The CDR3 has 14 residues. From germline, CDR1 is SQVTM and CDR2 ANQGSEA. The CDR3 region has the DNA TGCAGCGTTGATGGGGACAGGGTAGGCGAAAAACTGTTTTTT. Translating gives CSVDGDRVGEKLFF.

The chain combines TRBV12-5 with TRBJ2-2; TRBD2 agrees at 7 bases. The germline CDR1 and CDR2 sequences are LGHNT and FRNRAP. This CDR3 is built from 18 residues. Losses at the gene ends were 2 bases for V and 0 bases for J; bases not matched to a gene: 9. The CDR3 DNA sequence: TGTGCTAGTGGTTTGCCCGGCGGGGGAGGTTCGAACACCGGGGAGCTGTTTTTT. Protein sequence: CASGLPGGGGSNTGELFF.

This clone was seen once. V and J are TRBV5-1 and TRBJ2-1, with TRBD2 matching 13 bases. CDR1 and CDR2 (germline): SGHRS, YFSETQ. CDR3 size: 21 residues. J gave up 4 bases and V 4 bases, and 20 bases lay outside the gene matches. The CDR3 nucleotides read TGCGCCAGCAGCCCCCGAGGTTCTCAGGGACTAGCGGGGTACTCATACAATGAGCAGTTCTTC. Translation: CASSPRGSQGLAGYSYNEQFF.

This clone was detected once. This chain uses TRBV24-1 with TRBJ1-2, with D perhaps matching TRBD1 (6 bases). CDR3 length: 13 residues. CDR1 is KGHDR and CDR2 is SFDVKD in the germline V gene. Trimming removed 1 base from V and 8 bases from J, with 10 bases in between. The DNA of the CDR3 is TGTGCCACCAGTGATTTTAGGGGGGAAGGCTACACCTTC. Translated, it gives CATSDFRGEGYTF.

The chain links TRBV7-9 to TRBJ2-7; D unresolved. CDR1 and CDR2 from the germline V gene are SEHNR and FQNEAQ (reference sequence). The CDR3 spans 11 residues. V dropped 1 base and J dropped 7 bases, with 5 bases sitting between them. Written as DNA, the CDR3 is TGTGCCAGCAGCTTAGACCAGGAGCAGTACTTC. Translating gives CASSLDQEQYF.